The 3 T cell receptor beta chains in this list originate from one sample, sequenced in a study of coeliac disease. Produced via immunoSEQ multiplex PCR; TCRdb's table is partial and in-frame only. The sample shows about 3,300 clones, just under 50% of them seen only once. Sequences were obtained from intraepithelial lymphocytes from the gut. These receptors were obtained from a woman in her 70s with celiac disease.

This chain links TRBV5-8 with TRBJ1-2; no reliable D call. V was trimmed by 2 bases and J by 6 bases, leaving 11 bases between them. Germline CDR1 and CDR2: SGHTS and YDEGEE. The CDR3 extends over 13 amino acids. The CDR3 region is CASSLGLEDGYTF. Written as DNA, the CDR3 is TGTGCCAGCAGCTTAGGCTTAGAGGATGGCTACACCTTC.

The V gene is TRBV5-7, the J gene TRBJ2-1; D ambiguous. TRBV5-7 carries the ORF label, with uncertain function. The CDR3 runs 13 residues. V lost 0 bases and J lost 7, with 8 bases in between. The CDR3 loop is CASSLARWNEQFF. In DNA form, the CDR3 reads TGTGCCAGCAGCTTGGCCAGGTGGAATGAGCAGTTCTTC.

DNA of the CDR3: TGTGCCAGCAGTTCCGTGACAGAAGAGCAGTTCTTC. It is translated as CASSSVTEEQFF. J is TRBJ2-1 and V is TRBV27, with D possibly being TRBD1 (5 bases). Between the trimmed V and J ends, which lost 4 bases and 10 bases, there was a span of 11 bases. The CDR3 sequence is 12 residues long. Looked up from germline, CDR1 is MNHEY and CDR2 is SMNVEV (reference sequence).